This T cell receptor (beta chain) was sequenced in a study of T cell changes during pregnancy in multiple sclerosis. Produced via immunoSEQ multiplex PCR; TCRdb's table is partial and in-frame only. The sample lists about 75,000 clones, over 85% seen once, with roughly 0.14% in the top ten. V trimming: 6 bases; J trimming: 6 bases; junction bases outside the gene matches: 7. Germline values: CDR1 SNHLY, CDR2 FYNNEI. The CDR3 sequence is 15 residues long. This specimen was CD4+ T cells from peripheral blood mononuclear cells, taken after pregnancy. The chain employs TRBV2 and TRBJ1-4, with TRBD1 matching over 10 bases. The clonotype originates from a female donor with multiple sclerosis, enrolled in a pregnancy study. The CDR3 region is CASRPVGQGDEKLFF. CDR3 DNA: TGTGCCAGCAGGCCAGTCGGACAGGGGGATGAAAAACTGTTTTTT.